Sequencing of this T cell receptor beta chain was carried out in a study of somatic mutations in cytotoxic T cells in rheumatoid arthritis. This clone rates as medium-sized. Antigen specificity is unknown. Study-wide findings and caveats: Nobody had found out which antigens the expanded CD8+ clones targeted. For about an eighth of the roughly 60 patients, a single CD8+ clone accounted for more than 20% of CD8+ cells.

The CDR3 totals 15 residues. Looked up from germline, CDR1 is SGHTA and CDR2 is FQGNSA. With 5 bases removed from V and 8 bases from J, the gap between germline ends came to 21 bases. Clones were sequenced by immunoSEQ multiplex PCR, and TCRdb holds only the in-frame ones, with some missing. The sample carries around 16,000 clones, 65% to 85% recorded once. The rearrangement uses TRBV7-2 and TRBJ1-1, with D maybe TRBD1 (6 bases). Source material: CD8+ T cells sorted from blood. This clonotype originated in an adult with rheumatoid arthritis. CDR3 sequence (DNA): TGTGCCAGCAGCACCACCTCTCTGACAGGAGCAGAAGCTTTCTTT. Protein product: CASSTTSLTGAEAFF.